This T cell receptor beta chain stems from a study of tumor-infiltrating lymphocytes in primary liver carcinoma. The CDR3 covers 14 residues. V was clipped by 8 bases and J by 5 bases, with 17 bases between them. Germline CDR1 and CDR2: ENHRY and SYGVKD. Taking about 18-31 mg of unsorted bulk tissue, the authors co-extracted RNA and DNA. Patients underwent surgical resection for primary liver carcinoma. Over 75% viable tumor cells were present in every tumor sample. Concerning this clonotype itself: The target antigen is unknown.

A primer matching the constant region was used to make TCR beta cDNA from approximately 520 ng of total RNA. Employing slightly modified ARM-PCR, three nested multiplex PCR rounds were run, and these gave rise to the TCR beta libraries. Researchers ran the first two PCR rounds for approximately 9 cycles each with TRBV1-TRBV30 forward primers and a C-beta reverse primer. TCRdb redid the calling of the multiplex PCR reads with MiXCR, one entry per CDR3 protein. The sample holds fewer than 250,000 distinct CDR3 sequences, about 82% seen once. General observations from the study: The study found a significantly higher top-250-clone fraction in tumors than in blood (p = 0.039). It was tumor-adjacent and tumor-blood pairs that overlapped less than tumor region pairs did.

V usage is TRBV10-3 and J usage is TRBJ2-3; TRBD2 is a possible D gene (6 bases). Sequenced input: tumor tissue from primary liver carcinoma. This clonotype originated in a man aged 40-55 years with primary liver carcinoma and hepatitis B virus infection. CDR3 region: CAIGGSGIGDTQYF. CDR3 DNA sequence: TGTGCCATCGGCGGTAGCGGAATAGGAGATACGCAGTATTTT.